One and the same sample provided the 14 T cell receptor beta chains below, sequenced in a study of cytomegalovirus exposure and HLA in healthy donors. 60 Vbeta and 13 Jbeta primers were used in PCR. Repertoires were generated with immunoSEQ multiplex PCR, while TCRdb's copy carries only in-frame clones and drops some. The data show a few hundred thousand clones, approximately 81% seen once. The sequencing input was PBMCs. Source of these receptors: a man aged 30 to 45 in good health and CMV-seronegative.

The rearrangement joins TRBV9 to TRBJ2-1, with D possibly being TRBD1 (7 bases). CDR3 length: 15 residues. Trimming removed 1 base at V and 8 bases at J, with 16 bases between. Germline V gene sequence: CDR1 SGDLS, CDR2 YYNGEE. The CDR3 region has the DNA TGTGCCAGCAGCGTACAGGGGGGCCACTTCGATGAGCAGTTCTTC. Its translation: CASSVQGGHFDEQFF.

The chain links TRBV7-8 to TRBJ2-6, with 14 bases matching TRBD2. This CDR3 has 17 residues. J lost 2 bases, V lost 6 bases, and 3 bases had no gene match. CDR1 is SGHVS and CDR2 is FQNEAQ in the germline V gene. The CDR3 sequence is CASRPGLAGAGANVLTF. In nucleotides, the CDR3 is TGTGCCAGCAGACCGGGACTAGCGGGGGCTGGGGCCAACGTCCTGACTTTC.

The V call is TRBV9, the J call TRBJ1-2; 7 nucleotides align to TRBD1. J gave up 6 bases and V 6 bases, and 8 bases lay outside the gene matches. The CDR3 runs 13 residues. CDR1 and CDR2 (germline): SGDLS, YYNGEE. The CDR3: CASKGAVDNGYTF. CDR3 DNA sequence: TGTGCCAGCAAGGGGGCCGTTGACAATGGCTACACCTTC.

The chain joins TRBV2 to TRBJ1-2; a possible D gene is TRBD1 (5 bases). V was trimmed by 2 bases and J by 6 bases, leaving 10 bases between them. The CDR3 loop spans 13 amino acids. Germline CDR1 reads SNHLY; CDR2 reads FYNNEI. CDR3 sequence (DNA): TGTGCCAGCAGTGAACGGGGGGACCATGGCTACACCTTC. It translates to CASSERGDHGYTF. The full variable domain, in which reference TRBV2 and TRBJ1-2 provide the parts outside the CDR3, is EPEVTQTPSHQVTQMGQEVILRCVPISNHLYFYWYRQILGQKVEFLVSFYNNEISEKSEIFDDQFSVERPDGSNFTLKIRSTKLEDSAMYFCASSERGDHGYTFGSGTRLTVV.

This chain joins TRBV2 and TRBJ1-3; 8 bases align to TRBD1. The CDR3 runs to 16 residues. Unmatched junction bases numbered 8, after V lost 5 bases and J lost 2 bases. Looked up from germline, CDR1 is SNHLY and CDR2 is FYNNEI. CDR3 region: CASSQDRDFAGNTIYF. The CDR3 DNA sequence: TGTGCCAGCAGTCAGGACAGGGACTTTGCTGGAAACACCATATATTTT.

This chain connects TRBV7-9 to TRBJ2-2; D ambiguous. The CDR3 is made up of 16 amino acids. The V and J ends lost 2 bases and 2 bases respectively, with 12 bases between them. CDR1 is SEHNR and CDR2 is FQNEAQ in the germline V gene (reference sequence). The CDR3 sequence is CASSLFRPDNTGELFF. The DNA for the CDR3 is TGTGCCAGCAGCTTATTCAGGCCCGACAACACCGGGGAGCTGTTTTTT.

The V and J genes are TRBV7-9 and TRBJ1-1, with 10 nucleotides matching TRBD1. This CDR3 is built from 15 residues. CDR1 SEHNR and CDR2 FQNEAQ come from the germline V gene (reference sequence). V dropped 3 bases and J dropped 5; count of bases not matched to a gene: 6. Here the CDR3 reads CASSFSTGGETEAFF. The CDR3 DNA reads TGTGCCAGCAGCTTCTCGACAGGGGGCGAAACTGAAGCTTTCTTT.

This rearrangement joins TRBV7-2 to TRBJ1-5; D possibly corresponds to TRBD1 (5 bases). CDR3 size: 17 residues. The V and J ends lost 1 base and 5 bases respectively, with 18 bases between them. Germline CDR1 and CDR2: SGHTA and FQGNSA. The CDR3 DNA reads TGTGCCAGCAGCTTAGGGCAGGGCGGGATCCTTTATCAGCCCCAGCATTTT. Residues: CASSLGQGGILYQPQHF.

This clone occurred a few times. The CDR3 sequence is CASTPDRTGNTIYF. The DNA for the CDR3 is TGTGCCAGCACCCCGGACAGAACTGGAAACACCATATATTTT. The genes are TRBV7-8 and TRBJ1-3; possibly TRBD1 for D (6 bases). Germline values: CDR1 SGHVS, CDR2 FQNEAQ. Trimming took 7 bases from V and 2 from J, leaving 12 bases between them. This CDR3 region has 14 residues.

The chain recombines TRBV28 with TRBJ1-2; the match to TRBD1 covers 7 bases. CDR1 is MDHEN and CDR2 is SYDVKM in the germline V gene. V dropped 8 bases and J dropped 7; count of bases not matched to a gene: 13. CDR3 length: 14 residues. The chain's CDR3 is CASRTFRAGGGYTF. In nucleotides, the CDR3 is TGTGCCAGCCGAACCTTCCGGGCAGGGGGTGGCTACACCTTC.

The J gene is TRBJ1-3, the V gene TRBV5-8; no reliable D call. Looked up from germline, CDR1 is SGHTS and CDR2 is YDEGEE. This CDR3 region has 15 residues. The V gene lost 3 bases and the J gene lost 4 bases, with 14 bases spanning the gap. In DNA form, the CDR3 reads TGTGCCAGCAGCTCACGGGCGGGAGTCGGAAACACCATATATTTT. Encoded protein: CASSSRAGVGNTIYF.

This clone came up a few times. The rearrangement links TRBV19 to TRBJ1-3; no clear D gene. Germline V lookup: CDR1 LNHDA, CDR2 SQIVND (reference sequence). The ends were cut back, 6 bases at V and 0 bases at J, with 21 bases in the middle. This CDR3 has 18 amino acids. The chain's CDR3 is CASRAAGGIDFSGNTIYF. DNA of the CDR3: TGTGCCAGTAGAGCGGCAGGCGGGATTGACTTCTCTGGAAACACCATATATTTT.

The chain couples TRBV6-1 to TRBJ1-2; 7 nucleotides match TRBD1. The junction had 9 bases not matched to a gene; V was cut back by 6 bases and J by 2 bases. Per germline, CDR1 MNHNS and CDR2 SASEGT. The CDR3 extends over 15 amino acids. The chain's CDR3 is CASSPHRDSNYGYTF. The CDR3 DNA reads TGTGCCAGCAGCCCCCACCGGGACAGCAACTATGGCTACACCTTC.

The chain has TRBV5-1 and TRBJ1-1; TRBD1 aligns across 8 bases. CDR3 length: 17 residues. Germline V CDR1 and CDR2: SGHRS, YFSETQ. V shed 1 base and J 4 bases; nucleotides not matched to a gene: 12. CDR3 loop: CASSLSVTGVQGTEAFF. The DNA for the CDR3 is TGCGCCAGCAGCTTGAGTGTGACAGGGGTACAGGGCACTGAAGCTTTCTTT.